The 19 T cell receptor beta chains below all came from one sample that was sequenced in a study of T cell repertoires in cytomegalovirus infection (dated by TCRdb to about 2019). The treatment or condition label on this specimen signifies: in vitro stimulation with specific CMV peptide epitopes to enrich CMV-specific T cells. These TCRs' antigens remain unknown. TCRdb lists the instrument as Illumina HiSeq 1500. TCRdb's own reprocessing of the public reads used fastp at Q25 and MiXCR and kept productive beta chains. Rows with a matching CDR3 protein are joined into one entry that keeps the most common DNA and genes. The sample contains roughly 730,000 distinct CDR3 sequences, 33% of them found a single time. Of the sample, about 20% is held by the ten largest clones. The input for sequencing was cultured PBMCs, taken from culture after CMV antigen stimulation. Source of these receptors: a human donor in good health (CMV status not recorded). Some clones in this sample may be carry-over from other donors' samples.

The chain combines TRBV4-2 with TRBJ1-1; the D is unclear. Per the germline V gene, CDR1 is LGHNA and CDR2 is YNFKEQ. The CDR3 spans 13 residues. V lost 2 bases, J lost 6 bases, and 10 bases lay in between. CDR3 bases: TGTGCCAGCAGCCAACCTTCAGGACCTGAAGCTTTCTTT. As protein: CASSQPSGPEAFF.

This rearrangement joins TRBV7-6 to TRBJ2-5; possible D gene TRBD2, 5 bases. The CDR3 spans 15 residues. The V and J ends lost 0 bases and 1 base respectively, with 9 bases between them. The germline CDR1 and CDR2 sequences are SGHVS and FNYEAQ. The CDR3 reads CASSLAVGSQETQYF. The CDR3 DNA reads as TGTGCCAGCAGCTTAGCGGTTGGGAGCCAAGAGACCCAGTACTTC.

The chain joins TRBV7-8 to TRBJ2-3, with D unresolved. The V and J ends lost 2 bases and 0 bases respectively, with 9 bases between them. Germline assignment: CDR1 SGHVS and CDR2 FQNEAQ. CDR3 length: 15 residues. CDR3 in amino acids: CASSLRRPSTDTQYF. Written as DNA, the CDR3 is TGTGCCAGCAGCTTACGACGGCCTAGCACAGATACGCAGTATTTT.

Worth noting for this clonotype: A much larger clonotype is one base distant, so this may be a read error. This rearrangement joins TRBV7-2 to TRBJ2-1; the D is unclear. V lost 1 base and J 2 bases, leaving 9 bases between the germline ends. The CDR3 is made up of 15 amino acids. Germline loops: CDR1 SGHTA, CDR2 FQGNSA. CDR3 DNA: TGTGCCAGCAGCTTAGACTGCGGCGCCTACAATGAGCAGTTCTTC. Translating it yields CASSLDCGAYNEQFF.

This chain joins TRBV28 and TRBJ1-4; no clear D gene. Germline CDR1 is MDHEN and CDR2 is SYDVKM. The V end lost 1 base, the J end lost 0 bases, and 9 bases lay between the germline ends. This CDR3 has 16 amino acids. The CDR3 region has the DNA TGTGCCAGCAGTTTATTTCTCCATGCAACTAATGAAAAACTGTTTTTT. Its translation: CASSLFLHATNEKLFF. Full variable domain (rest looked up from reference TRBV28 and TRBJ1-4): DVKVTQSSRYLVKRTGEKVFLECVQDMDHENMFWYRQDPGLGLRLIYFSYDVKMKEKGDIPEGYSVSREKKERFSLILESASTNQTSMYLCASSLFLHATNEKLFFGSGTQLSVL.

J is TRBJ2-3 and V is TRBV6-1; perhaps TRBD2 as D (5 bases). Germline V lookup: CDR1 MNHNS, CDR2 SASEGT. The V end was cut by 5 bases, the J end by 6 bases, with 18 bases between. The CDR3 is 15 residues long. This CDR3 is CASSNPGLLWDTQYF. The CDR3 DNA sequence: TGTGCCAGCAGTAACCCTGGACTGCTGTGGGATACGCAGTATTTT.

Here the CDR3 DNA reads TGTGCCAGCATTGGACAGGGGGCAGGTGATGAGCAGTTCTTC. Residues: CASIGQGAGDEQFF. The chain joins TRBV2 to TRBJ2-1, with 11 bases matching TRBD1. The ends lost 7 bases at V and 8 bases at J; junction bases unmatched: 7. The CDR3 covers 14 residues. Germline assignment: CDR1 SNHLY and CDR2 FYNNEI.

The gene calls are TRBV28 and TRBJ2-1; TRBD2 might be the D (6 bases). CDR1 and CDR2 (germline): MDHEN, SYDVKM. The CDR3 sequence is 12 residues long. Trimming removed 10 bases from V and 5 bases from J, with 12 bases in between. CDR3 amino acids: CAIQAGHNEQFF. CDR3 sequence (DNA): TGTGCCATCCAGGCGGGGCACAATGAGCAGTTCTTC.

The chain has TRBV7-9 and TRBJ2-1; maybe TRBD2 (5 bases). Germline V gives CDR1 SEHNR, CDR2 FQNEAQ (reference sequence). This CDR3 contains 16 residues. Trimming left V 2 bases short and J 0 bases short, with 11 bases between. CDR3 amino acids: CASSLRRLRSYNEQFF. The CDR3 region has the DNA TGTGCCAGCAGCTTAAGGCGACTACGCTCCTACAATGAGCAGTTCTTC.

The chain carries TRBV12-3 or TRBV12-4 and TRBJ2-3, with 7 bases that match TRBD2. CDR3 length: 14 amino acids. J lost 5 bases, V lost 6 bases, and 8 bases had no gene match. The CDR3 spells CASRPSGAGDTQYF. The CDR3 nucleotides are TGTGCCAGCAGACCCAGCGGGGCGGGAGATACGCAGTATTTT.

The rearrangement links TRBV12-3 or TRBV12-4 to TRBJ2-3, with a tentative D call TRBD2 (6 bases). Trimming stripped 8 bases from V and 2 bases from J, with 17 bases between. The CDR3 totals 15 residues. CDR3 in DNA: TGTGCCAGCCGAAGGGCGGGCGGGGTCACAGATACGCAGTATTTT. It yields the protein CASRRAGGVTDTQYF.

In this sample, this clonotype turned up a few times. V is TRBV7-9 and J is TRBJ1-5, with a weak D call TRBD1 (6 bases). The CDR3 covers 14 residues. Trimming took off 5 bases at V and 6 bases at J, with 14 bases between the two ends. The V gene's germline CDR1 is SEHNR and CDR2 FQNEAQ (reference sequence). The CDR3 coding sequence is TGTGCCAGCAGCGCTAAGGGGGTCTTTCAGCCCCAGCATTTT. This codes for CASSAKGVFQPQHF. Complete variable domain (other parts from reference TRBV7-9 and TRBJ1-5): DTGVSQNPRHKITKRGQNVTFRCDPISEHNRLYWYRQTLGQGPEFLTYFQNEAQLEKSRLLSDRFSAERPKGSFSTLEIQRTEQGDSAMYLCASSAKGVFQPQHFGDGTRLSIL.

The chain couples TRBV6-2 or TRBV6-3 to TRBJ1-2, with TRBD1 as a possible D gene (6 bases). CDR1 and CDR2 (germline): MNHEY, SVGEGT. Trimming pared 5 bases from V and 7 bases from J, leaving 14 bases between. The CDR3 runs to 13 residues. CDR3 loop: CASSLDSHGGYTF. CDR3 nucleotides: TGTGCCAGCAGTCTGGACAGCCACGGTGGCTACACCTTC.

A few counts support this clonotype. V and J are TRBV7-2 and TRBJ1-1; 11 bases are shared with TRBD1. Germline lookup yields CDR1 SGHTA and CDR2 FQGNSA. After removal of 5 bases from V and 2 bases from J, the junction contained 10 bases not matched to a gene. The CDR3 runs 17 residues. CDR3 in DNA: TGTGCCAGCAGCCGACGTGGACAGGGGGCTTCAAACACTGAAGCTTTCTTT. It encodes CASSRRGQGASNTEAFF.

CDR3 nucleotides: TGTGCCAGCAGTGGAAGACAGTCCGATACGCAGTATTTT. Protein: CASSGRQSDTQYF. V gene TRBV25-1 combines with J gene TRBJ2-3; a possible D gene is TRBD1 (5 bases). CDR3 length: 13 amino acids. Trimming took 4 bases from V and 6 from J, leaving 11 bases between them. Germline CDR1 and CDR2: MGHDK and SYGVNS.

The rearrangement joins TRBV29-1 to TRBJ1-2; the D gene is possibly TRBD1 (5 bases). The V end was cut by 1 base, the J end by 3 bases, with 12 bases between. The CDR3 runs 14 residues. CDR1 and CDR2 (germline): SQVTM, ANQGSEA. CDR3 region: CSVEAYGTDYGYTF. DNA of the CDR3: TGCAGCGTTGAAGCGTACGGGACGGACTATGGCTACACCTTC.

This chain links TRBV6-2 or TRBV6-3 with TRBJ2-1, with 11 bases fitting TRBD2. The CDR3 extends over 15 amino acids. Germline V CDR1 and CDR2: MNHEY, SVGEGT. V lost 6 bases to trimming and J lost 7 bases; unmatched junction nucleotides: 8. The CDR3 region is CASRDPGLAVNEQFF. In DNA form, the CDR3 reads TGTGCCAGCAGGGACCCGGGACTAGCGGTAAATGAGCAGTTCTTC.

This clonotype was observed a few times. J is TRBJ2-2 and V is TRBV7-2, with 7 bases aligning to TRBD2. The CDR3 has 14 amino acids. V was clipped by 6 bases and J by 6 bases; unmatched bases: 7. Germline V CDR1 and CDR2: SGHTA, FQGNSA. CDR3 bases: TGTGCCAGCAGGTCTACGGGAGGCGCCGGGGAGCTGTTTTTT. Encoded protein: CASRSTGGAGELFF.

V is TRBV7-8 and J is TRBJ2-1; possible D gene TRBD2, 5 bases. From germline, CDR1 is SGHVS and CDR2 FQNEAQ. The CDR3 covers 15 residues. V shed 5 bases and J shed 4 bases, with 15 bases lying between them. This CDR3 is CASSQKGGLYNEQFF. For the CDR3, the DNA is TGTGCCAGCAGCCAAAAGGGCGGGTTATACAATGAGCAGTTCTTC.